The 20 T cell receptor beta chains presented below share a single source sample, sequenced in a study of CD8 T cells in ankylosing spondylitis listed by TCRdb under 2017. Library construction relied on 5' RACE. The instrument was an Illumina HiSeq 2500. The public reads were reanalyzed by TCRdb: fastp trimming at Q25, MiXCR alignment, in-frame beta chains only. Entries that share a CDR3 protein sequence are merged under the most common genes and DNA. A total of hundreds of thousands of distinct CDR3 sequences appear in this sample, around 21% of them only once. The ten largest clones represent approximately 3.7% of the sample. The sequencing sample was made of blood, either unsorted or a sorted T cell fraction (not recorded which). Source of these receptors: a female donor with ankylosing spondylitis or in good health (not recorded which).

This clonotype was counted a few times. This chain uses TRBV4-3 with TRBJ2-1; perhaps TRBD1 as D (6 bases). Deletions cut 3 bases from V and 3 bases from J, with 18 bases between. The CDR3 totals 17 residues. Looked up from germline, CDR1 is LGHNA and CDR2 is YSLEER. CDR3 DNA: TGCGCCAGCAGCCATCCCAGGGGTCTAGGTCTCTACAATGAGCAGTTCTTC. It codes for CASSHPRGLGLYNEQFF.

The chain has TRBV12-3 or TRBV12-4 and TRBJ2-4, with 8 bases fitting TRBD2. The CDR3 has 14 amino acids. Trimming cost V 5 bases and J 4 bases; bases outside gene matches: 4. CDR3 residues: CASSKLADKNIQYF. Written as DNA, the CDR3 is TGTGCCAGCAGTAAACTAGCGGATAAAAACATTCAGTACTTC.

This clonotype was detected a few times. V and J are TRBV5-1 and TRBJ2-1; TRBD2 matches 10 bases. Per the germline V gene, CDR1 is SGHRS and CDR2 is YFSETQ. This CDR3 is 16 amino acids long. J was trimmed by 7 bases and V by 0 bases; bases with no gene match: 7. The CDR3 DNA reads TGCGCCAGCAGCTTGGACGGGCTAGCGGGAGTGAATGAGCAGTTCTTC. Translated: CASSLDGLAGVNEQFF.

The chain has TRBV7-2 and TRBJ2-3, with a possible D match to TRBD1 (6 bases). CDR1 is SGHTA, CDR2 FQGNSA, per germline. V shed 7 bases and J shed 2 bases, with 22 bases lying between them. The CDR3 consists of 17 residues. The CDR3 DNA sequence: TGTGCCAGCACAAATCGCAGGGGCCCCGGGTCCACAGATACGCAGTATTTT. Protein product: CASTNRRGPGSTDTQYF.

This rearrangement joins TRBV7-6 to TRBJ2-1; 10 bases align to TRBD2. CDR1 is SGHVS and CDR2 is FNYEAQ in the germline V gene. The CDR3 length is 15 residues. Trimming cost V 4 bases and J 6 bases; bases outside gene matches: 6. The CDR3: CASSYIAGGVNEQFF. The CDR3 DNA is TGTGCCAGCAGCTACATAGCGGGAGGTGTCAATGAGCAGTTCTTC.

This clonotype appeared a few times. This rearrangement joins TRBV5-1 to TRBJ2-1; D might be TRBD2 (5 bases). There are 16 residues in the CDR3. The V end was cut by 3 bases, the J end by 0 bases, with 13 bases between. Looked up from germline, CDR1 is SGHRS and CDR2 is YFSETQ. CDR3: CASSYGGLSSYNEQFF. The CDR3 nucleotides are TGCGCCAGCAGCTACGGCGGACTGAGCTCCTACAATGAGCAGTTCTTC.

V is TRBV12-3 or TRBV12-4 and J is TRBJ1-1; D not certain. Trimming left V 6 bases short and J 5 bases short, with 19 bases between. The CDR3 has 15 amino acids. DNA for the CDR3: TGTGCCAGCAGCCCCCGCGAAATTGGCAAAACTGAAGCTTTCTTT. Translating it yields CASSPREIGKTEAFF.

V usage is TRBV6-5 and J usage is TRBJ2-3, with a weak D call TRBD2 (5 bases). V dropped 4 bases and J dropped 1 base, with 18 bases sitting between them. Per the germline V gene, CDR1 is MNHEY and CDR2 is SVGAGI. The CDR3 has 17 residues. The chain's CDR3 is CASSLLDRTFGTDTQYF. The CDR3 nucleotides are TGTGCCAGCAGTTTACTCGATAGGACTTTTGGCACAGATACGCAGTATTTT.

This clonotype has just a few counts. This CDR3 reads CASSVRGLGEQFF. CDR3 DNA sequence: TGTGCCAGCAGCGTAAGGGGGCTTGGGGAGCAGTTCTTC. The chain recombines TRBV9 with TRBJ2-1; 7 nucleotides agree with TRBD1. J lost 10 bases, V lost 1 base, and 5 bases had no gene match. Per the germline V gene, CDR1 is SGDLS and CDR2 is YYNGEE. The CDR3 runs 13 residues.

This chain uses TRBV20-1 with TRBJ1-1; D is perhaps TRBD1 (5 bases). The germline CDR1 and CDR2 sequences are DFQATT and SNEGSKA (reference sequence). The CDR3 runs 16 residues. V lost 5 bases and J lost 0, with 19 bases in between. The CDR3 nucleotides read TGCAGTGCTGGGGGGTTCTCGATACTTCTGAACACTGAAGCTTTCTTT. Its translation: CSAGGFSILLNTEAFF.

The chain recombines TRBV11-2 with TRBJ2-3, with D possibly being TRBD2 (5 bases). The CDR3 extends over 15 amino acids. Trimming left V 5 bases short and J 2 bases short, with 14 bases between. The germline CDR1 and CDR2 sequences are SGHAT and FQNNGV. The CDR3 DNA sequence: TGTGCCAGCAGCGCCTGGGAGCGGATCACAGATACGCAGTATTTT. It is translated as CASSAWERITDTQYF.

The V and J genes are TRBV24-1 and TRBJ1-2; D call uncertain. V gave up 7 bases and J gave up 2 bases, with 4 bases separating them. Germline CDR1 and CDR2: KGHDR and SFDVKD. This CDR3 has 11 amino acids. CDR3 residues: CATSWNYGYTF. CDR3 in DNA: TGTGCCACCAGCTGGAACTATGGCTACACCTTC.

At least ten counts were recorded for this clonotype. One end of the junction does not line up with germline, which may come from a read error. The V and J genes are TRBV7-2 and TRBJ2-6; D unclear. The CDR3 length is 14 residues. The germline V gene has CDR1 SGHTA and CDR2 FQGNSA. The CDR3 coding sequence is TGCGCCAGCAGCCTAAGCTCTGGGGCCAACGTCCTGACTTTC. Translating it yields CASSLSSGANVLTF.

This chain joins TRBV12-3 or TRBV12-4 and TRBJ1-5, with 7 bases identical to TRBD1. V shed 4 bases and J 12 bases; nucleotides not matched to a gene: 6. The CDR3 loop spans 12 amino acids. The CDR3, as DNA: TGTGCCAGCAGTTCTCTGACAGGGCTCCAGCATTTT. Its translation: CASSSLTGLQHF.

This clonotype was seen only a few times. The CDR3: CASSSGLGTGELFF. The CDR3 DNA follows: TGCGCCAGCAGCTCGGGACTAGGGACCGGGGAGCTGTTTTTT. This sequence joins TRBV5-1 and TRBJ2-2; TRBD2 aligns across 8 bases. Losses at the gene ends were 3 bases for V and 5 bases for J; bases not matched to a gene: 3. Germline values: CDR1 SGHRS, CDR2 YFSETQ. The CDR3 spans 14 residues.

The rearrangement uses TRBV7-9 and TRBJ1-1; D may be TRBD1 (5 bases). The length of the CDR3 is 15 residues. Germline V lookup: CDR1 SEHNR, CDR2 FQNEAQ (reference sequence). V lost 4 bases, J lost 3 bases, and 15 bases lay in between. CDR3 sequence: CASSSRGQGYTEAFF. The DNA of the CDR3 is TGTGCCAGCAGCTCCCGCGGGCAGGGATACACTGAAGCTTTCTTT.

The chain employs TRBV25-1 and TRBJ2-7; D not certain. Germline CDR1 is MGHDK and CDR2 is SYGVNS. CDR3 length: 14 amino acids. The V end lost 3 bases, the J end lost 5 bases, and 14 bases lay between the germline ends. This chain's CDR3 is CASSDNLPSNEQYF. The CDR3 bases are TGTGCCAGCAGTGATAATTTACCTTCCAACGAGCAGTACTTC.

This clonotype was counted a few times. The J gene is TRBJ1-4, the V gene TRBV27; D gene uncertain. The CDR3 runs 17 residues. Germline CDR1 and CDR2: MNHEY and SMNVEV (reference sequence). Trimming left V 5 bases short and J 7 bases short, with 23 bases between. CDR3 coding DNA: TGTGCCAGCAGTCCCCTGGGGTCCTTAAACGGACGTGAAAAACTGTTTTTT. Amino acids: CASSPLGSLNGREKLFF.

This sequence joins TRBV6-2 or TRBV6-3 and TRBJ2-7, with TRBD2 as a possible D gene (6 bases). The CDR3 has 15 amino acids. Germline V gives CDR1 MNHEY, CDR2 SVGEGT. Trimming removed 8 bases at V and 2 bases at J, with 19 bases between. CDR3 nucleotide sequence: TGTGCCAGCCATTATAGCGGAAGGAGGGCCTACGAGCAGTACTTC. Protein: CASHYSGRRAYEQYF.

This chain connects TRBV12-3 or TRBV12-4 to TRBJ2-1; 8 bases are shared with TRBD1. After removal of 1 base from V and 5 bases from J, the junction contained 7 bases not matched to a gene. The CDR3 is 16 amino acids. This chain's CDR3 is CASSLGQGTNHNEQFF. The DNA of the CDR3 is TGTGCCAGCAGTTTAGGACAGGGGACCAACCACAATGAGCAGTTCTTC.